Presented here are 8 T cell receptor beta chains from one specimen sequenced in a study of cytomegalovirus exposure and HLA in healthy donors. The PCR employed 60 Vbeta primers together with 13 Jbeta primers. The method was immunoSEQ multiplex PCR; TCRdb's version includes in-frame clones alone and lacks a portion of them. This table holds tens of thousands of clones, 72% found once. Source material: PBMCs. The origin of the receptors is a woman aged 45-60 years in good health and CMV-seronegative.

The chain couples TRBV7-2 to TRBJ2-1; TRBD2 aligns across 12 bases. There are 16 residues in the CDR3. Germline-derived CDR1 and CDR2 are SGHTA and FQGNSA. Trimming removed 5 bases from V and 2 bases from J; junction bases left unmatched: 4. CDR3 sequence reads: CASSRLAGDTYNEQFF. The CDR3 DNA reads TGTGCCAGCAGCCGACTAGCGGGGGACACCTACAATGAGCAGTTCTTC.

The chain employs TRBV4-3 and TRBJ2-1; no clear D gene. The germline V gene encodes CDR1 LGHNA and CDR2 YSLEER. V was cut by 0 bases and J by 5 bases, with 11 bases left in between. The CDR3 is 15 amino acids. The CDR3: CASSQERIDHNEQFF. As DNA, the CDR3 is TGCGCCAGCAGCCAAGAGCGGATCGACCACAATGAGCAGTTCTTC.

J is TRBJ2-2 and V is TRBV6-5, with a weak D call TRBD2 (5 bases). Germline V gene lookup returns CDR1 MNHEY and CDR2 SVGAGI. The germline V and J ends were trimmed by 7 bases and 7 bases, with 13 bases remaining between them. This CDR3 has 13 residues. CDR3 in amino acids: CASNLVRGGELFF. The CDR3 DNA is TGTGCCAGCAACCTAGTTCGGGGCGGGGAGCTGTTTTTT.

The rearrangement links TRBV30 to TRBJ2-1; 9 nucleotides agree with TRBD1. Per the germline V gene, CDR1 is GTSNPN and CDR2 is SVGIG (reference sequence). CDR3 length: 13 residues. The trim removed 3 bases at V and 10 bases at J, leaving 7 bases unmatched. CDR3 amino acids: CAWRRTGVHEQFF. The CDR3 DNA is TGTGCCTGGAGAAGGACAGGGGTACACGAGCAGTTCTTC.

This clone was observed a few times. The chain carries TRBV14 and TRBJ2-1; perhaps TRBD1 as D (5 bases). The V gene lost 0 bases and the J gene lost 10 bases, with 7 bases spanning the gap. Germline values: CDR1 SGHDN, CDR2 FVKESK. This CDR3 has 12 residues. CDR3 coding DNA: TGTGCCAGCAGCCAAGATTGGGGCGAGCAGTTCTTC. Encoded protein: CASSQDWGEQFF.

Concerning this clone: Its ends do not fully match the called genes, so a read error is possible. V gene TRBV7-7 combines with J gene TRBJ2-2, with TRBD2 matching 8 bases. The germline gives CDR1 SSHAT, CDR2 FNYEAQ (reference sequence). The CDR3 has 16 residues. The CDR3 protein is CASSPDGLAQPGELFF. The DNA of the CDR3 is TGTGCTAGCAGCCCGGACGGACTAGCCCAACCCGGGGAGCTGTTTTTT.

The chain links TRBV5-5 to TRBJ2-3, with 9 bases that match TRBD1. V dropped 4 bases and J dropped 2; count of bases not matched to a gene: 5. This CDR3 is built from 15 residues. Germline assignment: CDR1 SGHKS and CDR2 YYEKEE (reference sequence). The CDR3 loop is CASSGGQGTTDTQYF. The CDR3 nucleotides read TGTGCCAGCAGCGGAGGACAGGGGACCACAGATACGCAGTATTTT.

The rearrangement joins TRBV6-5 to TRBJ2-3, with D hard to call. Trimming removed 5 bases from V and 4 bases from J, with 10 bases in between. This CDR3 has 13 amino acids. The germline gives CDR1 MNHEY, CDR2 SVGAGI. CDR3 amino acids: CASSRKLADTQYF. In DNA form, the CDR3 reads TGTGCCAGCAGTCGCAAGCTAGCAGATACGCAGTATTTT.